This T cell receptor (beta chain) was captured by sequencing in a study of blood T cells in healthy people across ages (dated by TCRdb to the mid-2010s). With regard to the full study: In model experiments, template switching captured roughly one uniquely barcoded TCR beta cDNA molecule for every two T cells. To track age-related changes in TCR beta repertoire diversity, the study relied on deep sequencing normalized with unique cDNA molecular identifiers. Four age groups were formed from the donors: young (average roughly 15 years), middle-aged (approximately 41), aged (62) and long-lived (roughly 81). Donors of different ages were randomly distributed across sequencing lanes to avoid experimental bias. For two donors (one aged 18 to 30 and one aged 80 or older), the study analyzed two additional independent replicas of 1 million unique cDNA reads from the same blood draw. General conclusions and limits of the study: Observed TCR beta diversity correlated strongly with the percentage of naive T cells measured by flow cytometry. Observed TCR beta diversity per million T cells fell roughly linearly with age, and a significant reduction was already apparent by age around 40. Conclusive comparison of naive and antigen-experienced compartments was prevented by the profiling of bulk unsorted PBMCs. Estimates of total diversity from one million sequenced T cells were regarded as lower bounds and underestimates. Donor CMV infection status was unknown, potentially confounding age-related changes in expanded clonotypes. Compared with the aged group, the long-lived group had more naive CD4+ T cells, fewer expanded clones and increased TCR diversity, a pattern suggesting age selection.

Libraries were constructed by 5' RACE. Sequencer: Illumina HiSeq 2500. The second PCR ran for roughly 6 to 11 cycles and used a J-beta primer mix along with a sample-barcoded 5' primer. Each TCR beta cDNA molecule received a unique molecular identifier from a template-switch 5' adaptor carrying 12 random nucleotides. Each sample yielded at least 2.5 million CDR3-containing paired-end reads. All of the RNA was converted into first-strand cDNA using the Mint cDNA synthesis kit, with a TRBC-specific oligonucleotide serving as the primer. Following uracil-DNA glycosylase treatment, a first 18-cycle PCR with universal primers M1SS and BC2_uni_R was performed on all cDNA. On the study's bioinformatics: For normalization, 1 million high-quality reads, each with a distinct molecular identifier, were randomly selected from each sample. Instead of being binned into consensus sequences, reads that shared molecular identifiers were thrown out. MiTCR, set to a Q25 quality threshold and the strictest error-elimination algorithm, was used for CDR3 identification, clonotype clustering and error correction. A nonparametric unseen species model using Euler transformation provided a lower-bound estimate of total TCR beta diversity. Using fastp trimming at Q25 and MiXCR clonotype assembly, TCRdb reanalyzed the public sequencing data and kept in-frame beta chains. Rows are combined by CDR3 protein, so each entry shows the most common genes and DNA. The V and J calls come from TCRdb's annotation, not from the publication. Recorded for this sample are about 1.5 million distinct CDR3 sequences; approximately 39% of them occurred a single time. 4% of the sample rests with the top ten.

The CDR3 runs 14 amino acids, cysteine and phenylalanine included. The CDR3 DNA has 42 bases and is translated from base 1. Looking up the germline V gene yields CDR1 SGHTA and CDR2 FQGNSA. The junction shows trimming of 5 bases on V and 11 bases on J, and the gene matches do not reach 13 bases of it. Donors were a few dozen systemically healthy Caucasian individuals from Russia aged roughly 6 to 95 years. Approximately 11 milliliters of peripheral blood were drawn from each donor into EDTA-treated Vacutainer tubes. PBMCs were isolated by Ficoll-Paque density-gradient centrifugation, with at least 7 million obtained per sample. Trizol reagent was used to extract total RNA from the PBMCs, yielding at least 5 micrograms per sample. Naive CD45RAhigh/CD27high T cell percentages were measured by flow cytometry on a PBMC aliquot from every donor. On this clonotype itself: What antigen it recognizes has not been identified. The input lacks base qualities; no much larger clone sits a single base away.

The receptor was isolated from a woman between 18 and 29 years old in good health. Sample: blood. Recombination linked TRBV7-2 to TRBJ2-5, with 8 bases in between that match TRBD1. The DNA reads TGTGCCAGCAGCAAAGACAGGGGTTTGAATGAGCAGTACTTC. Translation gives CASSKDRGLNEQYF.